This T cell receptor beta chain is from a study of T cell responses to AZD1222 COVID-19 vaccine (dated by TCRdb to the early 2020s). Concerning the study at large: TCR sequencing was performed for over 230 trial participants, of whom about 200 were given two doses of AZD1222 and around 25 were given two doses of MenACWY control vaccine. Enrollment into the trials was organized by age into subgroups of 18-55, 56-69 and 70-plus years, and those subgroups contained about 160, 30 and 59 TCR-sequenced participants, respectively.

In light of the paper, this sample's time point label describes: about 28 days (+/-7) after the second vaccine dose. AZD1222 recipients whose second dose came at about 4 weeks and those whose second dose came at about 12 weeks were combined into one group, since spike-specific TCR depth and breadth did not differ between the two schedules. The vaccinee samples were drawn from two UK trials, COV001 and COV002, one of which was a single-blind randomized controlled phase 2/3 trial testing AZD1222 (ChAdOx1 nCoV-19) in healthy adults. Trial participant PBMC samples were collected at day 0 and day 28 after the second dose for TCRbeta chain sequencing. This clone was detected once. The antigen it recognizes is unknown. No much larger clone is present one base from it, and per-base qualities are unavailable. The CDR3 regions of human TCRbeta chains were subjected to immunosequencing. The source study handled its data this way. TCRs in the repertoires were compared against a reference library of SARS-CoV-2-specific TCRs that had been generated with the MIRA antigen-specificity platform. Breadth was defined as the fraction of unique TCRs that were SARS-CoV-2-associated. Depth was defined as the fraction of total T cells that were SARS-CoV-2-associated. Each spike-specific TCR was assigned to its reactive spike region and to a CD4 or CD8 class using the MIRA data. Log10-transformed breadth and depth values were compared by one-way ANOVA with Sidak's multiple comparisons tests. Held by TCRdb, this immuneACCESS table contains in-frame sequences only and omits some clones. Under half of the omission traces to an unresolved V gene where checked; the cause of the rest is unknown. V and J calls and clone size are as listed in that table; D and trimming were resolved from the DNA. This sample gives more than 90,000 clones in total; around 89% of them show up just once. About 7.1% of the sample is in the top ten clones.

The paper's findings and limits, for the study overall: Because no samples from the day 14 peak response were available, repertoires could be characterized only after the peak T cell response. Conclusions about previously exposed vaccinees were limited because only a handful of AZD1222 recipients were SARS-CoV-2 seropositive at baseline. Epitopes outside the regions mutated in the B.1.351 and B.1.1.7 variants were reportedly recognized by nearly half of the unique spike-specific TCRs. In the small 56-69-year group, the increase in depth fell short of significance, most likely because of low power. After two AZD1222 doses, both the breadth and the depth of spike-specific TCRs were significantly higher than at day 0 and than in MenACWY recipients. Participants were mostly white British, with more females than males. The authors suggested clonal diversity may have been underestimated. The whole spike protein was spanned by vaccine-associated CD4 TCRs, and dominant responses were seen in regions 160-218 and 743-854.

The germline V end is reduced by 8 bases and the J end by 1 base; junction bases left unmatched: 3. The CDR3 runs 13 residues from the cysteine to the phenylalanine. The kept DNA is CDR3 alone, 39 bases in frame from the first base. Reading the germline V gene gives CDR1 MDHEN and CDR2 SYDVKM. This receptor chain uses TRBV28 and TRBJ2-7, with 9 junctional bases fitting TRBD1. The receptor was isolated from an adult who received the AZD1222 COVID-19 vaccine. The sequences come from peripheral blood, collected 28 days after the second AZD1222 dose. The nucleotides are TGTGCCAGCTCCGGGACAGGGTCCTACGAGCAGTACTTC. Its amino acids are CASSGTGSYEQYF.